These 22 T cell receptor beta chains were all obtained from the same sample, sequenced in a study of blood T cell repertoires in COVID-19. The protocol was immunoSEQ multiplex PCR, while the TCRdb copy is restricted to in-frame clones and leaves out a portion. The table records around 50,000 clones, 89% of them present only once. Material for sequencing was peripheral blood. Receptor source: a human donor in a cohort sampled during active COVID-19.

The rearrangement links TRBV6-6 to TRBJ1-4, with 7 positions matching TRBD1. The V segment lost 6 bases and the J segment 0 bases; nucleotides outside the gene matches: 19. Germline V gene sequence: CDR1 MNHNY, CDR2 SVGAGI (reference sequence). This CDR3 has 20 residues. The chain's CDR3 is CASSKINPRRQGATNEKLFF. The CDR3, as DNA: TGTGCCAGCAGCAAAATAAACCCACGCCGCCAGGGGGCAACTAATGAAAAACTGTTTTTT.

The rearrangement uses TRBV28 and TRBJ1-1; D unresolved. The germline V and J ends were trimmed by 8 bases and 3 bases, with 7 bases remaining between them. Germline V gene data show CDR1 as MDHEN and CDR2 as SYDVKM. The CDR3 sequence is 11 residues long. CDR3 DNA sequence: TGTGCCAGCTTATCAGACACTGAAGCTTTCTTT. Amino acids: CASLSDTEAFF. Full variable domain (missing parts from reference TRBV28 and TRBJ1-1): DVKVTQSSRYLVKRTGEKVFLECVQDMDHENMFWYRQDPGLGLRLIYFSYDVKMKEKGDIPEGYSVSREKKERFSLILESASTNQTSMYLCASLSDTEAFFGQGTRLTVV.

V gene TRBV15 combines with J gene TRBJ1-1, with 7 positions matching TRBD1. Germline trimming cut 4 bases from V and 0 bases from J; bases unmatched to any gene: 2. This CDR3 is built from 14 residues. Germline V gene sequence: CDR1 LNHNV, CDR2 YYDKDF (reference sequence). Here the CDR3 DNA reads TGTGCCACCAGCAAACAGGGGTTGAACACTGAAGCTTTCTTT. This encodes CATSKQGLNTEAFF.

The chain uses TRBV4-1 and TRBJ2-7; a weak D match, TRBD1 (5 bases). The CDR3 covers 14 residues. Trimming stripped 4 bases from V and 3 bases from J, with 13 bases between. In germline, CDR1 is MGHRA, CDR2 YSYEKL. This CDR3 is CASSPRSDSYEQYF. CDR3 in DNA: TGCGCCAGCAGCCCGCGGTCTGACAGCTACGAGCAGTACTTC.

The V gene is TRBV13, the J gene TRBJ1-5; 9 bases agree with TRBD1. CDR3 length equals 18 residues. Germline V CDR1 and CDR2: PRHDT, FYEKMQ (reference sequence). V was pared by 3 bases and J by 5 bases, with 14 bases of the junction left unmatched. The CDR3 here is CASSFSRLTGGADQPQHF. CDR3 nucleotides: TGTGCCAGCAGCTTTTCCCGCCTCACAGGGGGCGCGGATCAGCCCCAGCATTTT.

The rearrangement uses TRBV5-1 and TRBJ2-3, with 9 bases fitting TRBD2. The CDR3 sequence is 14 residues long. Trimming cost V 5 bases and J 5 bases; bases outside gene matches: 6. Germline values: CDR1 SGHRS, CDR2 YFSETQ. CDR3 DNA: TGCGCCAGCAGATCTAGCGGGATCGGAGATACGCAGTATTTT. Translation gives CASRSSGIGDTQYF.

The chain has TRBV29-1 and TRBJ2-1; TRBD1 agrees at 8 bases. The CDR3 has 13 amino acids. With V trimmed by 6 bases and J by 9 bases, 10 bases remained unmatched. In germline, CDR1 is SQVTM, CDR2 ANQGSEA. The CDR3 sequence: CSVRTGRWSEQFF. CDR3 in DNA: TGCAGCGTGCGGACAGGGCGGTGGAGTGAGCAGTTCTTC.

The CDR3 DNA sequence: TGTGCCAGCAGCCAGGTTGGGGGACAGGTCAAGTTCTTC. This sequence encodes CASSQVGGQVKFF. The gene calls are TRBV14 and TRBJ2-1; TRBD1 agrees at 8 bases. V shed 3 bases, J shed 14 bases, and the junction held 9 bases outside the gene matches. There are 13 residues in the CDR3. Germline CDR1 and CDR2: SGHDN and FVKESK.

V usage is TRBV12-3 or TRBV12-4 and J usage is TRBJ2-2; 7 nucleotides line up with TRBD2. The CDR3 is 13 residues long. V was clipped by 6 bases and J by 7 bases; unmatched bases: 5. The CDR3 region is CASSSGGSGELFF. The CDR3, as DNA: TGTGCCAGCAGCTCCGGGGGGAGCGGGGAGCTGTTTTTT.

The genes are TRBV9 and TRBJ2-3; the match to TRBD2 covers 7 bases. Germline values: CDR1 SGDLS, CDR2 YYNGEE. The CDR3 loop spans 16 amino acids. Trimming at V came to 0 bases and at J to 0 bases, leaving 4 bases not matched to a gene. CDR3 in DNA: TGTGCCAGCAGCGTAGTCTCTAGCGGAAGCACAGATACGCAGTATTTT. As protein: CASSVVSSGSTDTQYF.

V and J are TRBV6-6 and TRBJ1-2; D is undetermined. This CDR3 region has 13 residues. The ends were cut back, 6 bases at V and 7 bases at J, with 15 bases in the middle. Germline V lookup: CDR1 MNHNY, CDR2 SVGAGI (reference sequence). The CDR3 loop is CASSSHGVPGYTF. CDR3 DNA: TGTGCCAGCAGCTCACACGGGGTTCCTGGCTACACCTTC.

In its sample, this clone was seen once. This chain connects TRBV5-1 to TRBJ2-5, with 10 bases matching TRBD2. The CDR3 totals 15 residues. V shed 2 bases and J 1 base; nucleotides not matched to a gene: 2. CDR1 and CDR2 (germline): SGHRS, YFSETQ. CDR3 residues: CASSLLAGSQETQYF. The CDR3 DNA is TGCGCCAGCAGCTTACTAGCGGGGAGCCAAGAGACCCAGTACTTC.

This clone was detected once. The V and J genes are TRBV3-1 (or the pseudogene TRBV3-2) and TRBJ1-2; TRBD1 matches at 7 bases. V dropped 4 bases and J dropped 7; count of bases not matched to a gene: 6. This CDR3 has 13 residues. In germline, CDR1 is LGHDT, CDR2 YNNKEL (reference sequence). The CDR3 region has the DNA TGTGCCAGCAGCCCTGACAGGGTTTTTGGCTACACCTTC. Its translation: CASSPDRVFGYTF.

The rearrangement links TRBV4-3 to TRBJ2-7, with 11 bases fitting TRBD2. CDR3 length: 14 residues. J lost 7 bases, V lost 4 bases, and 6 bases had no gene match. Germline CDR1 LGHNA, CDR2 YSLEER. In DNA form, the CDR3 reads TGCGCCAGCAGCCCTTCTTGGACTAGCGGGGAGCAGTACTTC. Translated, it gives CASSPSWTSGEQYF.

This clone was detected once. The chain carries TRBV11-2 and TRBJ1-2, with a tentative D call TRBD1 (6 bases). The CDR3 is made up of 16 amino acids. Deletions cut 2 bases from V and 4 bases from J, with 17 bases between. Germline V gives CDR1 SGHAT, CDR2 FQNNGV. The CDR3 loop reads CASSLPRGTLLYGYTF. In nucleotides, the CDR3 is TGTGCCAGCAGCTTACCCAGGGGCACCCTCCTCTATGGCTACACCTTC.

This chain connects TRBV10-2 to TRBJ1-1; possible D gene TRBD1, 6 bases. Germline assignment: CDR1 WSHSY and CDR2 SAAADI. V gave up 6 bases and J gave up 0 bases, with 8 bases separating them. This CDR3 has 13 residues. The DNA of the CDR3 is TGCGCCAGCAGCGGGACACTGAACACTGAAGCTTTCTTT. The encoded protein is CASSGTLNTEAFF.

The chain carries TRBV13 and TRBJ1-4; tentative D call: TRBD1 (5 bases). The CDR3 is made up of 13 amino acids. Germline CDR1 PRHDT, CDR2 FYEKMQ (reference sequence). The V and J ends lost 1 base and 5 bases respectively, with 5 bases between them. The CDR3 DNA sequence: TGTGCCAGCAGCTTAGAGGGGAATGAAAAACTGTTTTTT. As protein: CASSLEGNEKLFF.

The V call is TRBV9, the J call TRBJ2-1, with TRBD2 identical over 15 bases. The germline V gene encodes CDR1 SGDLS and CDR2 YYNGEE. The CDR3 extends over 18 amino acids. The trim removed 5 bases at V and 2 bases at J, leaving 8 bases unmatched. The CDR3 region has the DNA TGTGCCAGCAGTCCTCAGGGACTAGCGGGGGGTGCCTACAATGAGCAGTTCTTC. Its protein is CASSPQGLAGGAYNEQFF.

The chain carries TRBV7-9 and TRBJ2-1; TRBD1 agrees at 9 bases. CDR3 length equals 15 residues. CDR1 and CDR2 from the germline V gene are SEHNR and FQNEAQ (reference sequence). Trimming cost V 4 bases and J 5 bases; bases outside gene matches: 6. This chain's CDR3 is CASSSYRGQNNEQFF. The CDR3, as DNA: TGTGCCAGCAGCTCCTACAGGGGGCAGAACAATGAGCAGTTCTTC.

The chain links TRBV28 to TRBJ2-7, with D perhaps TRBD2 (5 bases). CDR1 is MDHEN, CDR2 SYDVKM, per germline. V lost 7 bases to trimming and J lost 7 bases, with 17 bases between them. The CDR3 covers 13 residues. The CDR3 loop reads CASKTYLRGEQYF. As DNA, the CDR3 is TGTGCCAGCAAAACGTATCTCCGGGGAGAGCAGTACTTC.

The genes are TRBV4-1 and TRBJ2-2, with TRBD2 identical over 7 bases. CDR1 and CDR2 from the germline V gene are MGHRA and YSYEKL. The V segment lost 2 bases and the J segment 1 base; nucleotides outside the gene matches: 1. The CDR3 runs to 15 residues. The CDR3 nucleotides are TGCGCCAGCAGCCAAACGGGGGGGAACACCGGGGAGCTGTTTTTT. This gives the protein CASSQTGGNTGELFF.

This clone has just a few counts. J is TRBJ1-5 and V is TRBV29-1; maybe TRBD1 (6 bases). This CDR3 is 14 amino acids long. Between the trimmed V and J ends, which lost 4 bases and 0 bases, there was a span of 10 bases. Germline values: CDR1 SQVTM, CDR2 ANQGSEA. CDR3 coding DNA: TGCAGCGTTGTCGACAGGAATAGCAATCAGCCCCAGCATTTT. Residues: CSVVDRNSNQPQHF.